Listed here are 25 T cell receptor beta chains from one sample, sequenced in a study of shared clonotypes between healthy human individuals. Libraries were prepared by immunoSEQ multiplex PCR; TCRdb keeps only in-frame clonotypes and omits some of them. The sample contains around 940,000 clones, around three quarters of which appear only once. Sequencing was done on a sample of memory CD4+ T cells sorted from blood. Stated subset: CD45RA-negative fraction. These receptors were collected from a man aged 18-30 years in good health.

The J gene is TRBJ1-1, the V gene TRBV18; no clear D. Per the germline V gene, CDR1 is KGHSH and CDR2 is LQKENI. Deletions cut 2 bases from V and 4 bases from J, with 8 bases between. The CDR3 runs 13 residues. CDR3 amino acids: CASSPIKGTEAFF. The CDR3, as DNA: TGTGCCAGCTCACCAATTAAAGGCACTGAAGCTTTCTTT.

In its sample, this clone was seen a few times. The V call is TRBV5-4, the J call TRBJ2-1, with TRBD1 matching over 9 bases. The CDR3 covers 17 residues. J gave up 8 bases and V 4 bases, and 16 bases lay outside the gene matches. Germline V gives CDR1 SGHNT, CDR2 YYREEE (reference sequence). The CDR3 is CASSPDFFGTGIDEQFF. CDR3 DNA: TGTGCCAGCAGCCCGGACTTTTTCGGGACAGGGATCGATGAGCAGTTCTTC.

This clone came up once. This sequence joins TRBV5-8 and TRBJ1-1; TRBD1 agrees at 8 bases. Germline CDR1 and CDR2: SGHTS and YDEGEE. This CDR3 has 15 amino acids. Unmatched junction bases numbered 7, after V lost 0 bases and J lost 6 bases. The CDR3 spells CASSLGIKQGAEAFF. The CDR3 region has the DNA TGTGCCAGCAGCTTGGGAATTAAACAGGGGGCTGAAGCTTTCTTT.

V gene TRBV6-6 combines with J gene TRBJ1-5, with a possible D match to TRBD1 (5 bases). The CDR3 has 14 amino acids. Germline values: CDR1 MNHNY, CDR2 SVGAGI (reference sequence). V was cut by 6 bases and J by 4 bases, with 13 bases left in between. CDR3 sequence reads: CASRTVILNQPQHF. The CDR3, as DNA: TGTGCCAGCAGGACAGTGATCCTTAATCAGCCCCAGCATTTT.

J is TRBJ2-5 and V is TRBV30, with D uncertain. The CDR3 is 12 amino acids. Germline CDR1 GTSNPN, CDR2 SVGIG (reference sequence). V gave up 3 bases and J gave up 0 bases, with 5 bases separating them. This CDR3 is CAWSRDQETQYF. In DNA, the CDR3 is TGTGCCTGGAGCCGGGACCAAGAGACCCAGTACTTC. Full variable domain (remainder filled in from reference TRBV30 and TRBJ2-5): SQTIHQWPATLVQPVGSPLSLECTVEGTSNPNLYWYRQAAGRGLQLLFYSVGIGQISSEVPQNLSASRPQDRQFILSSKKLLLSDSGFYLCAWSRDQETQYFGPGTRLLVL.

This chain connects TRBV18 to TRBJ1-2; D is possibly TRBD1 (5 bases). V was trimmed by 2 bases and J by 4 bases, leaving 11 bases between them. The CDR3 totals 14 residues. Per germline, CDR1 KGHSH and CDR2 LQKENI. The CDR3 nucleotides are TGTGCCAGCTCACCAGGGCGGGGACCCTATGGCTACACCTTC. This translates into CASSPGRGPYGYTF.

J is TRBJ1-6 and V is TRBV9; no clear D. Germline CDR1 reads SGDLS; CDR2 reads YYNGEE. The CDR3 has 15 amino acids. Trimming stripped 0 bases from V and 7 bases from J, with 11 bases between. CDR3 coding DNA: TGTGCCAGCAGCGTAGCTGGGCGATCCAATTCACCCCTCCACTTT. It translates to CASSVAGRSNSPLHF.

The rearrangement joins TRBV5-6 to TRBJ2-7; D is ambiguous. This CDR3 spans 14 amino acids. The germline V and J ends were trimmed by 1 base and 3 bases, with 11 bases remaining between them. Germline V CDR1 and CDR2: SGHDT, YYEEEE. The chain's CDR3 is CASSLRAVLYEQYF. The CDR3 bases are TGTGCCAGCAGCTTGAGGGCAGTTCTCTACGAGCAGTACTTC. Together with reference TRBV5-6 and TRBJ2-7, the CDR3 gives the full variable domain: DAGVTQSPTHLIKTRGQQVTLRCSPKSGHDTVSWYQQALGQGPQFIFQYYEEEERQRGNFPDRFSGHQFPNYSSELNVNALLLGDSALYLCASSLRAVLYEQYFGPGTRLTVT.

This clone was detected only a few times. CDR3 nucleotides: TGTGCCAGCAGTTTACGGCACTTCTACGAGCAGTACTTC. This encodes CASSLRHFYEQYF. The chain joins TRBV27 to TRBJ2-7; D gene uncertain. This CDR3 spans 13 amino acids. The germline V gene has CDR1 MNHEY and CDR2 SMNVEV (reference sequence). V was shortened by 2 bases and J by 3 bases, with 8 bases between the two germline ends.

The chain joins TRBV27 to TRBJ2-7; TRBD1 or TRBD2 may be the D gene (5 bases each). Germline CDR1 reads MNHEY; CDR2 reads SMNVEV (reference sequence). V was cut by 3 bases and J by 3 bases, with 12 bases left in between. This CDR3 has 14 amino acids. CDR3 residues: CASSLMGEIYEQYF. Here the CDR3 DNA reads TGTGCCAGCAGTTTGATGGGGGAGATCTACGAGCAGTACTTC.

The gene calls are TRBV18 and TRBJ2-3, with D unresolved. V lost 2 bases and J 9 bases, leaving 9 bases between the germline ends. CDR1 is KGHSH and CDR2 is LQKENI in the germline V gene. The CDR3 extends over 12 amino acids. The CDR3 spells CASSPDLGTQYF. CDR3 nucleotide sequence: TGTGCCAGCTCACCAGACTTAGGGACGCAGTATTTT.

The chain is built from TRBV18 and TRBJ2-7; D perhaps matches TRBD1 (6 bases). Between the trimmed V and J ends, which lost 5 bases and 0 bases, there was a span of 17 bases. From germline, CDR1 is KGHSH and CDR2 LQKENI. The CDR3 runs to 16 residues. CDR3 coding DNA: TGTGCCAGCTCAGGAACAGGGACGGCTAGCTCCTACGAGCAGTACTTC. This sequence encodes CASSGTGTASSYEQYF.

This chain uses TRBV9 with TRBJ1-1; the D is unclear. Germline loops: CDR1 SGDLS, CDR2 YYNGEE. This CDR3 has 12 residues. Trimming removed 4 bases from V and 5 bases from J, with 9 bases in between. The CDR3 loop is CASSREGTEAFF. In nucleotides, the CDR3 is TGTGCCAGCAGCAGGGAAGGGACTGAAGCTTTCTTT.

Concerning this clone itself: This same CDR3 is encoded by further DNA sequences in the sample. This chain connects TRBV5-1 to TRBJ2-3, with D possibly TRBD2 on 5 matching bases. Per germline, CDR1 SGHRS and CDR2 YFSETQ. This CDR3 comprises 15 residues. Trimming cost V 0 bases and J 2 bases, with 10 bases left between them. The CDR3 DNA reads as TGCGCCAGCAGCTTGGCCGGGAAGTCCACAGATACGCAGTATTTT. Encoded protein: CASSLAGKSTDTQYF.

This clone was found a few times. The chain employs TRBV7-6 and TRBJ2-3; D is unclear. Germline V gives CDR1 SGHVS, CDR2 FNYEAQ. The V gene lost 2 bases and the J gene lost 4 bases, with 7 bases spanning the gap. The CDR3 loop spans 13 amino acids. The CDR3 nucleotides read TGTGCCAGCAGCTTAAGTTTGGCAGATACGCAGTATTTT. It translates to CASSLSLADTQYF.

This clone has at least ten counts. This sample also contains other DNA sequences that code for the same CDR3. The chain links TRBV20-1 to TRBJ1-2, with 7 bases aligning to TRBD1. This CDR3 comprises 11 residues. Germline V gene sequence: CDR1 DFQATT, CDR2 SNEGSKA (reference sequence). V shed 4 bases and J 4 bases; nucleotides not matched to a gene: 0. CDR3 region: CSATGGYGYTF. The CDR3 nucleotides read TGCAGTGCTACAGGGGGCTATGGCTACACCTTC.

The rearrangement joins TRBV30 to TRBJ1-2, with D possibly matching TRBD1 (6 bases). CDR3 size: 15 residues. From germline, CDR1 is GTSNPN and CDR2 SVGIG (reference sequence). The V gene lost 2 bases and the J gene lost 8 bases, with 21 bases spanning the gap. CDR3 sequence: CAWSPLTGSSGGYTF. In nucleotides, the CDR3 is TGTGCCTGGAGTCCCCTCACAGGGAGCAGCGGCGGCTACACCTTC.

The rearrangement joins TRBV6-5 to TRBJ2-3; D is unresolved. This CDR3 is built from 12 residues. Germline V CDR1 and CDR2: MNHEY, SVGAGI. V was trimmed by 6 bases and J by 0 bases, leaving 4 bases between them. The CDR3 nucleotides are TGTGCCAGCAGCCGTAGCACAGATACGCAGTATTTT. It yields the protein CASSRSTDTQYF.

This sequence joins TRBV7-6 and TRBJ2-2; D possibly corresponds to TRBD2 (7 bases). CDR1 is SGHVS and CDR2 is FNYEAQ in the germline V gene. The CDR3 has 15 amino acids. Trimming shortened V by 8 bases and J by 4 bases, and 17 bases separated the two germline ends. The CDR3 DNA reads as TGTGCCAGCTTCCCCGGACTAGGGGGCACCGGGGAGCTGTTTTTT. The encoded protein is CASFPGLGGTGELFF.

The rearrangement links TRBV6-5 to TRBJ1-5; D may be TRBD1 (5 bases). The CDR3 consists of 14 residues. Trimming removed 6 bases at V and 0 bases at J, with 9 bases between. The germline V gene has CDR1 MNHEY and CDR2 SVGAGI. CDR3 nucleotides: TGTGCCAGCAGGGGCGACAGTAGCAATCAGCCCCAGCATTTT. It is translated as CASRGDSSNQPQHF.

The rearrangement links TRBV5-4 to TRBJ1-2; 7 positions agree with TRBD1. The V gene end was trimmed by 6 bases and the J gene end by 2 bases; junction bases not matched to a gene: 10. The CDR3 covers 15 residues. CDR1 is SGHNT, CDR2 YYREEE, per germline (reference sequence). Here the CDR3 reads CASKLGQEQNYGYTF. Written as DNA, the CDR3 is TGTGCCAGCAAACTTGGACAGGAGCAAAACTATGGCTACACCTTC.

This chain connects TRBV4-3 to TRBJ1-2; 7 bases fit TRBD1. The CDR3 length is 16 residues. J was trimmed by 3 bases and V by 4 bases; bases with no gene match: 11. Germline lookup yields CDR1 LGHNA and CDR2 YSLEER. The CDR3 DNA sequence: TGCGCCAGCAGCCCGAAGATTGGGACAGAAGACTATGGCTACACCTTC. It yields the protein CASSPKIGTEDYGYTF.

The gene calls are TRBV1 and TRBJ2-7. TRBV1 is shown as a pseudogene. The length of the CDR3 is 16 residues. CDR3 DNA sequence: TGCACCAGCAGCCAGGAGTGGAGGGGACACCTCTACGAGCAGTACTTC. Translation gives CTSSQEWRGHLYEQYF.

Comment on this clone: A much larger clone sits a single nucleotide away, making a read error possible. This specimen includes other DNA sequences encoding the same CDR3. The chain is built from TRBV10-2 and TRBJ2-7, with D perhaps TRBD1 (6 bases). CDR1 is WSHSY and CDR2 is SAAADI in the germline V gene. The length of the CDR3 is 17 residues. CDR3 sequence reads: CASSASWWSGEGHEQYF. The CDR3 DNA is TGCGCTAGCAGTGCAAGTTGGTGGTCAGGGGAAGGGCACGAGCAGTACTTC.

The chain recombines TRBV7-2 with TRBJ1-1; tentatively, D is TRBD1 (5 bases). CDR3 length: 13 residues. V was cut by 5 bases and J by 1 base, with 8 bases left in between. Per germline, CDR1 SGHTA and CDR2 FQGNSA. CDR3 region: CASSEQGNTEAFF. The CDR3 region has the DNA TGTGCCAGCAGCGAGCAGGGGAACACTGAAGCTTTCTTT. The full variable domain, with the rest looked up from reference TRBV7-2 and TRBJ1-1, is GAGVSQSPSNKVTEKGKDVELRCDPISGHTALYWYRQSLGQGLEFLIYFQGNSAPDKSGLPSDRFSAERTGGSVSTLTIQRTQQEDSAVYLCASSEQGNTEAFFGQGTRLTVV.